The 27 T cell receptor beta chains in this list originate from one sample, sequenced in a study of T-cell reconstitution after alpha-beta-depleted transplantation in children. Unique molecular identifiers were incorporated during preparation of the TCRbeta library. TCRdb re-analysed the PCR reads in MiXCR, keeping a single row per CDR3 protein. The sample consists of 210,000 or so distinct CDR3 sequences, about 11% of them appearing once. Material: PBMCs, obtained before TCRalphabeta/CD19-depleted stem cell transplant. The source is a child younger than two with acute myeloid leukemia, due to receive a stem cell transplant.

This clonotype has a count of ten or more. V usage is TRBV29-1 and J usage is TRBJ1-2, with 10 nucleotides matching TRBD1. The CDR3 is 13 residues long. After removal of 4 bases from V and 3 bases from J, the junction contained 2 bases not matched to a gene. Germline values: CDR1 SQVTM, CDR2 ANQGSEA. The CDR3 DNA sequence: TGCAGCGTTGCGACAGGGGGCGACTATGGCTACACCTTC. Protein sequence: CSVATGGDYGYTF.

This clonotype was observed many times. The chain links TRBV5-6 to TRBJ2-3; 14 nucleotides align to TRBD2. The V gene's germline CDR1 is SGHDT and CDR2 YYEEEE. CDR3 length: 17 residues. Unmatched junction bases numbered 8, after V lost 4 bases and J lost 4 bases. CDR3 nucleotides: TGTGCCAGCAGCCCTACCGGGACTAGCGGGAGAGCAGATACGCAGTATTTT. Protein: CASSPTGTSGRADTQYF.

This clonotype was observed at least ten times. CDR3 DNA sequence: TGTGCCAGCAGCTTTGCCAGGCCAACTAATGAAAAACTGTTTTTT. It translates to CASSFARPTNEKLFF. The chain couples TRBV7-9 to TRBJ1-4; D is uncertain. Germline CDR1 is SEHNR and CDR2 is FQNEAQ (reference sequence). The CDR3 sequence is 15 residues long. V was clipped by 3 bases and J by 0 bases, with 8 bases between them.

The rearrangement links TRBV7-8 to TRBJ2-5; TRBD1 agrees at 8 bases. The germline CDR1 and CDR2 sequences are SGHVS and FQNEAQ. V lost 7 bases to trimming and J lost 5 bases; unmatched junction nucleotides: 6. This CDR3 spans 13 amino acids. The CDR3 protein is CASKQGGRETQYF. For the CDR3, the DNA is TGTGCCAGCAAACAGGGGGGACGGGAGACCCAGTACTTC.

There are many counts of this clonotype. This chain uses TRBV10-3 with TRBJ2-4; 7 bases are shared with TRBD2. Trimming at V came to 4 bases and at J to 4 bases, leaving 7 bases not matched to a gene. From germline, CDR1 is ENHRY and CDR2 SYGVKD. This CDR3 is 15 amino acids long. The CDR3 DNA is TGTGCCATCAGTGTCGGACTAGTCGAGAAAAACATTCAGTACTTC. Translated: CAISVGLVEKNIQYF.

At least ten counts were recorded for this clonotype. The chain is built from TRBV20-1 and TRBJ2-4; 8 bases are shared with TRBD2. Germline values: CDR1 DFQATT, CDR2 SNEGSKA (reference sequence). The CDR3 runs 19 residues. With V trimmed by 0 bases and J by 0 bases, 13 bases remained unmatched. CDR3 DNA: TGCAGTGCTAGAGATCGGATCGGGGGGGCAGTTCTAGCCAAAAACATTCAGTACTTC. It specifies CSARDRIGGAVLAKNIQYF.

In its sample, this clonotype was seen many times. The CDR3, as DNA: TGTGCCACCACCGGGACACAGGACAATGAGCAGTTCTTC. It specifies CATTGTQDNEQFF. The V call is TRBV24-1, the J call TRBJ2-1, with D tentatively TRBD1 (6 bases). V was cut by 8 bases and J by 5 bases, with 12 bases left in between. Germline values: CDR1 KGHDR, CDR2 SFDVKD. This CDR3 is built from 13 residues.

The sample holds many counts of this clonotype. The V call is TRBV28, the J call TRBJ2-2, with D possibly matching TRBD2 (6 bases). Trimming removed 5 bases at V and 6 bases at J, with 16 bases between. Per germline, CDR1 MDHEN and CDR2 SYDVKM. This CDR3 has 15 amino acids. In DNA form, the CDR3 reads TGTGCCAGCAGTGCTTGGGAGGCAGCGGCCGGGGAGCTGTTTTTT. Its protein product is CASSAWEAAAGELFF.

The V and J genes are TRBV29-1 and TRBJ2-3; 11 nucleotides match TRBD2. The CDR3 covers 14 residues. The junction had 9 bases not matched to a gene; V was cut back by 8 bases and J by 5 bases. The germline V gene encodes CDR1 SQVTM and CDR2 ANQGSEA. The CDR3 protein is CSTQPGLAGDTQYF. The CDR3 DNA reads as TGCAGCACTCAACCTGGACTAGCGGGAGATACGCAGTATTTT.

This clonotype has at least ten counts. The chain recombines TRBV28 with TRBJ1-2, with D unresolved. In germline, CDR1 is MDHEN, CDR2 SYDVKM. Trimming stripped 2 bases from V and 8 bases from J, with 12 bases between. The CDR3 runs to 13 residues. For the CDR3, the DNA is TGTGCCAGCAGTTTAGACCCGCGTTCGGGCTACACCTTC. The encoded protein is CASSLDPRSGYTF.

This clonotype was counted many times. The chain is built from TRBV5-6 and TRBJ2-3; D ambiguous. Germline loops: CDR1 SGHDT, CDR2 YYEEEE. The CDR3 loop spans 17 amino acids. Trimming shortened V by 1 base and J by 2 bases, and 17 bases separated the two germline ends. Here the CDR3 DNA reads TGTGCCAGCAGCTTGCGACTCTACAGACTTCTCACAGATACGCAGTATTTT. Residues: CASSLRLYRLLTDTQYF.

This clonotype was seen ten or more times. The V call is TRBV12-3 or TRBV12-4, the J call TRBJ2-1; no clear D gene. V lost 9 bases and J lost 4, with 10 bases in between. CDR3 length: 12 amino acids. CDR3 nucleotide sequence: TGTGCCAGTGAGGCCCAATACAATGAGCAGTTCTTC. Amino acids: CASEAQYNEQFF.

This clonotype has a count of ten or more. The V gene is TRBV3-1, the J gene TRBJ1-6, with D unclear. Germline CDR1 LGHDT, CDR2 YNNKEL (reference sequence). V was pared by 3 bases and J by 5 bases, with 2 bases between. The CDR3 is 12 residues long. The DNA for the CDR3 is TGTGCCAGCAGCCAGGATAATTCACCCCTCCACTTT. The encoded protein is CASSQDNSPLHF.

This clonotype was observed many times. V usage is TRBV7-3 and J usage is TRBJ1-5; D remains unclear. The CDR3 runs 16 residues. Trimming left V 1 base short and J 4 bases short, with 14 bases between. CDR1 and CDR2 from the germline V gene are SGHTA and FQGTGA. As DNA, the CDR3 is TGTGCCAGCAGCTTAATCGAAAGAGGAGGAAATCAGCCCCAGCATTTT. It codes for CASSLIERGGNQPQHF.

The sample holds many counts of this clonotype. V gene TRBV20-1 combines with J gene TRBJ2-1; TRBD2 matches at 11 bases. Per germline, CDR1 DFQATT and CDR2 SNEGSKA (reference sequence). CDR3 size: 15 residues. J lost 6 bases, V lost 3 bases, and 7 bases had no gene match. The chain's CDR3 is CSASPLSGRANEQFF. Here the CDR3 DNA reads TGCAGTGCTAGTCCACTTAGCGGGAGGGCCAATGAGCAGTTCTTC.

This clonotype was seen repeatedly, ten times or more. The chain couples TRBV3-1 to TRBJ2-7, with a weak D call TRBD2 (6 bases). Germline lookup yields CDR1 LGHDT and CDR2 YNNKEL (reference sequence). Deletions cut 11 bases from V and 2 bases from J, with 13 bases between. This CDR3 has 12 residues. Here the CDR3 reads CASGTRPYEQYF. CDR3 in DNA: TGTGCCTCCGGGACTCGTCCCTACGAGCAGTACTTC.

This clonotype was seen ten or more times. This chain uses TRBV7-2 with TRBJ2-1; D call uncertain. The CDR3 consists of 15 residues. V lost 4 bases and J 8 bases, leaving 18 bases between the germline ends. Germline V gene data show CDR1 as SGHTA and CDR2 as FQGNSA. As DNA, the CDR3 is TGTGCCAGCAGCTCCGGCCCGGGCCTGGTTGATGAGCAGTTCTTC. This gives the protein CASSSGPGLVDEQFF.

This clonotype appeared many times. This chain joins TRBV20-1 and TRBJ2-7; 10 positions agree with TRBD2. V dropped 4 bases and J dropped 4; count of bases not matched to a gene: 16. This CDR3 is 17 amino acids long. The germline gives CDR1 DFQATT, CDR2 SNEGSKA (reference sequence). The CDR3 region has the DNA TGCAGTGCTACGCGGGCCCAAGGACTAGCGGCTCGGTACGAGCAGTACTTC. As protein: CSATRAQGLAARYEQYF.

The chain is built from TRBV5-6 and TRBJ2-7, with 10 nucleotides matching TRBD2. The V gene end was trimmed by 0 bases and the J gene end by 3 bases; junction bases not matched to a gene: 3. CDR3 length: 15 residues. CDR1 is SGHDT, CDR2 YYEEEE, per germline. In DNA form, the CDR3 reads TGTGCCAGCAGCTTGGACCCTAGCGGGAGCTACGAGCAGTACTTC. This encodes CASSLDPSGSYEQYF.

This clonotype occurred many times. The rearrangement uses TRBV7-8 and TRBJ2-3; D is unresolved. Germline CDR1 is SGHVS and CDR2 is FQNEAQ. V was trimmed by 0 bases and J by 6 bases, leaving 7 bases between them. CDR3 length: 13 residues. CDR3 region: CASSLASSDTQYF. The CDR3 nucleotides are TGTGCCAGCAGCTTAGCCAGCTCCGATACGCAGTATTTT.

Many counts were recorded for this clonotype. The CDR3 region is CASSPGGDRSYEQYF. The CDR3 nucleotides read TGTGCCAGCTCACCGGGGGGGGACCGCTCCTACGAGCAGTACTTC. The gene calls are TRBV18 and TRBJ2-7; TRBD2 agrees at 7 bases. Trimming took 3 bases from V and 0 from J; bases not matched to a gene: 5. CDR1 KGHSH and CDR2 LQKENI come from the germline V gene. This CDR3 is built from 15 residues. Together with reference TRBV18 and TRBJ2-7, the CDR3 gives the full variable domain: NAGVMQNPRHLVRRRGQEARLRCSPMKGHSHVYWYRQLPEEGLKFMVYLQKENIIDESGMPKERFSAEFPKEGPSILRIQQVVRGDSAAYFCASSPGGDRSYEQYFGPGTRLTVT.

In its sample, this clonotype was seen many times. This chain joins TRBV7-2 and TRBJ2-3; D is uncertain. The CDR3 spans 12 residues. Germline V gives CDR1 SGHTA, CDR2 FQGNSA. Trimming cost V 2 bases and J 5 bases, with 5 bases left between them. For the CDR3, the DNA is TGTGCCAGCAGCTTAATGGAAGATACGCAGTATTTT. As protein: CASSLMEDTQYF.

Ten or more counts support this clonotype. The genes are TRBV7-4 and TRBJ1-2; the D is unclear. The CDR3 contains 18 residues. The germline gives CDR1 SGHVT, CDR2 SQSDAQ. Trimming shortened V by 1 base and J by 3 bases, and 21 bases separated the two germline ends. In DNA form, the CDR3 reads TGTGCCAGCAGCTTAGTTTTGGTTTTCTGTGGGTGGCACTATGGCTACACCTTC. It encodes CASSLVLVFCGWHYGYTF.

In the case of this clonotype: The junction shows a germline mismatch at one end, possibly a read error. This rearrangement joins TRBV5-5 to TRBJ2-1; 10 nucleotides line up with TRBD1. The CDR3 covers 15 residues. Germline V CDR1 and CDR2: SGHKS, YYEKEE (reference sequence). In DNA, the CDR3 is TGTACCAGCAGATCCGGGACAGGGGCCTTTCGCGATCAGTTCTTC. Translation: CTSRSGTGAFRDQFF.

The chain carries TRBV20-1 and TRBJ2-1; 7 bases align to TRBD2. Germline CDR1 DFQATT, CDR2 SNEGSKA (reference sequence). The CDR3 is made up of 16 amino acids. The DNA of the CDR3 is TGCAGCGTTAGGGACTATGCTACGACTAGCAGCAATGAGCAGTTCTTC. This encodes CSVRDYATTSSNEQFF.

This clonotype appeared many times. The gene calls are TRBV5-1 and TRBJ1-5; D not resolved. Germline loops: CDR1 SGHRS, CDR2 YFSETQ. V was shortened by 1 base and J by 0 bases, with 8 bases between the two germline ends. The CDR3 runs to 15 residues. This chain's CDR3 is CASSLRQVSNQPQHF. In nucleotides, the CDR3 is TGCGCCAGCAGCTTGAGGCAGGTTAGCAATCAGCCCCAGCATTTT.

The table lists this clonotype with many counts. The chain combines TRBV28 with TRBJ2-7; 8 bases map to TRBD2. The CDR3 consists of 14 residues. With 1 base clipped from V and 7 bases from J, the junction kept 6 bases outside the gene matches. Germline V gene sequence: CDR1 MDHEN, CDR2 SYDVKM. Here the CDR3 reads CASSLLAGSWEQYF. The CDR3 region has the DNA TGTGCCAGCAGTTTATTAGCGGGATCCTGGGAGCAGTACTTC.